The clone carrying this T cell receptor (beta chain) was detected only a few times. Its antigen is not identified. The entry originates in a study of regulatory T cells in long-lasting Graves disease. Study at large: Antithyroid drugs had been taken by newly diagnosed Graves' patients for under 3 months. Study conclusions and caveats: TRBV28, TRBJ1-2 and TRBJ2-5 emerged as the favored segments in persistent disease.

Researchers made TCR beta libraries by using iRepertoire HTBI primers and running Arm-PCR on CDR3 regions. TCRdb reanalysed the multiplex PCR reads using MiXCR and keeps one entry per CDR3 protein. The table includes 400,000 to 450,000 distinct CDR3 sequences, just under 15% detected once. Time point reported: newly diagnosed GD, antithyroid drugs for less than 3 months. After RNA was extracted from PBMCs, the TCR library was made from it. The germline V gene encodes CDR1 KGHSH and CDR2 LQKENI. V was pared by 3 bases and J by 2 bases, with 2 bases of the junction left unmatched. This CDR3 contains 14 residues. These records were also assigned to another study, of T cells in Graves' hyperthyroidism and ophthalmopathy. That study reports: Patients showing uncontrolled infection, other autoimmune disease, pregnancy or lactation were ineligible. During a first-round RT-PCR of the TCR CDR3, the HTBI primer set was used.

The TCR originated in a woman in her twenties or thirties with Graves disease. The chain is built from TRBV18 and TRBJ2-7, with 9 bases fitting TRBD2. Sample: peripheral blood mononuclear cells (PBMCs), taken at new diagnosis, from a patient treated with antithyroid drugs. The CDR3 is CASSPASGTYEQYF. Here the CDR3 DNA reads TGTGCCAGCTCACCCGCTAGCGGGACCTACGAGCAGTACTTC.